The 2 T cell receptor beta chains presented below share a single source sample, sequenced in a study of blood T cell repertoires in COVID-19. Assay used: immunoSEQ multiplex PCR; TCRdb lists only in-frame clones, some missing. The sample lists around 70,000 clones; 80% were seen once. The sequenced sample consisted of peripheral blood. The receptors were sampled from a man between 65 and 79 years old who had recovered from COVID-19.

CDR3 bases: TGTGCCAGCTCACCACCGCCCCGAGGGGGCTACACCTTC. Translating gives CASSPPPRGGYTF. The chain combines TRBV18 with TRBJ1-2; D is uncertain. Per the germline V gene, CDR1 is KGHSH and CDR2 is LQKENI. This CDR3 region has 13 residues. Between the trimmed V and J ends, which lost 0 bases and 8 bases, there was a span of 10 bases.

The chain uses TRBV7-6 and TRBJ1-4; 8 nucleotides match TRBD1. The germline V gene encodes CDR1 SGHVS and CDR2 FNYEAQ. The CDR3 covers 15 residues. V shed 5 bases and J 3 bases; nucleotides not matched to a gene: 5. The CDR3 coding sequence is TGTGCCAGCAGCCCAGGGGGCACGGCTAATGAAAAACTGTTTTTT. Translating gives CASSPGGTANEKLFF.